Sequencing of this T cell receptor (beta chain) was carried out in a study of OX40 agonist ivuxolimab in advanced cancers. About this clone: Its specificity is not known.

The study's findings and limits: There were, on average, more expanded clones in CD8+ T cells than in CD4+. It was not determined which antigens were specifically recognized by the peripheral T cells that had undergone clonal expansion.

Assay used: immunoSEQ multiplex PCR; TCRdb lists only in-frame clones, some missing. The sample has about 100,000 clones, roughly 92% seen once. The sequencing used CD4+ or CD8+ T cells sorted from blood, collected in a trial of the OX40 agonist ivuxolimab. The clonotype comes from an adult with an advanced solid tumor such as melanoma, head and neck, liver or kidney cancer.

The CDR3 region is CASSSSGEYDTEAFF. In DNA, the CDR3 is TGTGCCAGCAGTTCCTCAGGGGAGTACGACACTGAAGCTTTCTTT. V gene TRBV27 combines with J gene TRBJ1-1; a possible D gene is TRBD1 (6 bases). The germline V gene has CDR1 MNHEY and CDR2 SMNVEV (reference sequence). CDR3 size: 15 residues. V gave up 4 bases and J gave up 3 bases, with 15 bases separating them.